The clone carrying this T cell receptor (beta chain) was found once. Its specificity is unknown. These data originate in a study of cytomegalovirus exposure and HLA in healthy donors. Study-level background: Within the Caucasian-associated ancestry cluster were around four fifths of the approximately 390 genotyped donors. General observations from the study: Researchers reported in a later analysis that a missense DCLRE1C variant was tied to TCR beta V- and J-gene trimming. A reported reduction in N-insertions relative to the roughly 640-donor mean was seen in an Asian-associated ancestry cluster in a later analysis. The classifier was said to identify cytomegalovirus status with high specificity and sensitivity.

This PCR relied on a set of 60 Vbeta primers and 13 Jbeta primers. Clones were read by immunoSEQ multiplex PCR, and TCRdb kept only the in-frame ones, dropping some. The table records over 70,000 clones, 65% of them present only once. V lost 6 bases to trimming and J lost 5 bases, with 10 bases between them. CDR3 length equals 12 residues. Germline CDR1 ENHRY, CDR2 SYGVKD. This clonotype was sampled from a woman aged 45-59 years in good health and CMV-seropositive. Sequenced: PBMCs. The chain employs TRBV10-3 and TRBJ1-1; D unclear. The CDR3, as DNA: TGTGCCATCAGGGCCGGGGAGACTGAAGCTTTCTTT. This sequence encodes CAIRAGETEAFF.